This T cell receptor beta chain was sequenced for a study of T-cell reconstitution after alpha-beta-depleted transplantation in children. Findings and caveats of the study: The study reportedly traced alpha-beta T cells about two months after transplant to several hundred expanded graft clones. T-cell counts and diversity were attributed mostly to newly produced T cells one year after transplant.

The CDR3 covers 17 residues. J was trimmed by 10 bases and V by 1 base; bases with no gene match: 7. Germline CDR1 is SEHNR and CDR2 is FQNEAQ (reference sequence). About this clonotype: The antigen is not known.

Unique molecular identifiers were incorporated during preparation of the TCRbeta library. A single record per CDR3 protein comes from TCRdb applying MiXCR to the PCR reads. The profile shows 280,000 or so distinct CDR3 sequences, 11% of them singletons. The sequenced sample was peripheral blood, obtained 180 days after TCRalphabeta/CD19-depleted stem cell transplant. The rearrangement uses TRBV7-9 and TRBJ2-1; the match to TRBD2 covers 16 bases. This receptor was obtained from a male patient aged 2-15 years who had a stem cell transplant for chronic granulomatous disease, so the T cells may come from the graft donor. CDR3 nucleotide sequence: TGTGCCAGCAGCTTAGGGGGGGGACTAGCGGGAGGGCGGGAGCAGTTCTTC. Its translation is CASSLGGGLAGGREQFF.